A single sample gave rise to the 20 T cell receptor beta chains below, sequenced in a study of neurological immune-mediated disorders. TCRdb re-called the 5' RACE reads with MiXCR, one entry per CDR3 protein. The sample gives 65,000 to 80,000 distinct CDR3 sequences, about 5% of which show up once; about 2.2% is in the top ten. Specimen: PBMCs. These receptors came from a woman aged 70-85 years with multiple sclerosis.

This clonotype was counted between two and nine times. A single base separates this from a much larger clone, so it may be a read error. CDR3: CASSVDSSTGNTIYF. In DNA, the CDR3 is TGTGCCAGCAGCGTAGACAGCTCAACTGGAAACACCATATATTTT. This chain connects TRBV9 to TRBJ1-3; no definite D call. Trimming pared 0 bases from V and 2 bases from J, leaving 9 bases between. CDR1 and CDR2 from the germline V gene are SGDLS and YYNGEE. The CDR3 has 15 residues.

This clonotype was recorded a few times. The chain couples TRBV7-3 to TRBJ2-1; 10 bases line up with TRBD2. Per germline, CDR1 SGHTA and CDR2 FQGTGA. The CDR3 length is 17 residues. V was clipped by 5 bases and J by 5 bases; unmatched bases: 12. CDR3 DNA sequence: TGTGCCAGCAGCCAAAGAGGGGGGACTAGCGAGAACAATGAGCAGTTCTTC. This gives the protein CASSQRGGTSENNEQFF.

This clonotype was counted many times. The J gene is TRBJ1-6, the V gene TRBV10-2, with TRBD1 matching over 7 bases. This CDR3 is built from 16 residues. J was trimmed by 5 bases and V by 3 bases; bases with no gene match: 7. CDR1 is WSHSY and CDR2 is SAAADI in the germline V gene. The CDR3 DNA reads TGCGCCAGCAGTGAAATACAGGGGAGAGATAATTCACCCCTCCACTTT. Its protein product is CASSEIQGRDNSPLHF.

The rearrangement joins TRBV3-1 to TRBJ2-1; TRBD2 matches at 7 bases. The CDR3 is made up of 17 amino acids. CDR1 is LGHDT and CDR2 is YNNKEL in the germline V gene (reference sequence). The junction had 13 bases not matched to a gene; V was cut back by 4 bases and J by 4 bases. CDR3 in DNA: TGTGCCAGCAGCCCTCGGATAGTGGGAGGGATATACAATGAGCAGTTCTTC. This encodes CASSPRIVGGIYNEQFF.

The sample holds many counts of this clonotype. The CDR3 nucleotides are TGCGCCAGCAGCTTAGAGGTAGCGGGAGGGTCCCTCACCTACGAGCAGTACTTC. Translation gives CASSLEVAGGSLTYEQYF. The chain is built from TRBV5-1 and TRBJ2-7, with 11 bases that match TRBD2. The CDR3 spans 18 residues. V trimming: 2 bases; J trimming: 2 bases; junction bases outside the gene matches: 12. In germline, CDR1 is SGHRS, CDR2 YFSETQ. Complete variable domain (other parts from reference TRBV5-1 and TRBJ2-7): KAGVTQTPRYLIKTRGQQVTLSCSPISGHRSVSWYQQTPGQGLQFLFEYFSETQRNKGNFPGRFSGRQFSNSRSEMNVSTLELGDSALYLCASSLEVAGGSLTYEQYFGPGTRLTVT.

This clonotype was counted at least ten times. V and J are TRBV10-3 and TRBJ1-1; D possibly corresponds to TRBD1 (5 bases). Germline V CDR1 and CDR2: ENHRY, SYGVKD. V dropped 6 bases and J dropped 4 bases, with 21 bases sitting between them. This CDR3 region has 16 residues. The CDR3 reads CAISDSYMTEVTEAFF. DNA for the CDR3: TGTGCCATCAGCGACTCCTATATGACAGAAGTCACTGAAGCTTTCTTT.

This clonotype was detected many times. This rearrangement joins TRBV5-1 to TRBJ2-1; 14 nucleotides match TRBD2. V gave up 4 bases and J gave up 7 bases; unmatched junction bases: 7. CDR1 and CDR2 (germline): SGHRS, YFSETQ. The CDR3 has 16 amino acids. The CDR3 here is CASSGGWTSGRNEQFF. DNA for the CDR3: TGCGCCAGCAGCGGGGGCTGGACTAGCGGGAGGAATGAGCAGTTCTTC.

Concerning this clonotype: At one end the junction does not follow the germline gene, possibly because of a read error. V gene TRBV5-6 combines with J gene TRBJ2-7; no reliable D call. The length of the CDR3 is 11 residues. Germline loops: CDR1 SGHDT, CDR2 YYEEEE. Here the CDR3 DNA reads TGTGACAGCAGCTCCGGCTACGAGCAGTACTTC. It encodes CDSSSGYEQYF.

The chain carries TRBV3-1 and TRBJ2-7; 11 bases match TRBD1. The CDR3 covers 14 residues. Trimming took 6 bases from V and 4 from J; bases not matched to a gene: 5. Germline V gene sequence: CDR1 LGHDT, CDR2 YNNKEL (reference sequence). DNA of the CDR3: TGTGCCAGCAGAGGACAGGGGGCGGAATACGAGCAGTACTTC. Translated: CASRGQGAEYEQYF.

This clonotype was found many times. The rearrangement joins TRBV15 to TRBJ2-1; weak D call: TRBD2 (6 bases). There are 13 residues in the CDR3. The germline V gene encodes CDR1 LNHNV and CDR2 YYDKDF (reference sequence). Trimming took off 6 bases at V and 5 bases at J, with 11 bases between the two ends. The CDR3: CATRPGVDNEQFF. The CDR3 nucleotides are TGTGCCACCAGACCGGGAGTAGACAATGAGCAGTTCTTC.

The table lists this clonotype with many counts. This chain connects TRBV11-2 to TRBJ2-3; unclear D gene. With 1 base removed from V and 5 bases from J, the gap between germline ends came to 4 bases. Germline-derived CDR1 and CDR2 are SGHAT and FQNNGV. The CDR3 consists of 12 residues. CDR3 protein: CASSLVLDTQYF. CDR3 nucleotide sequence: TGTGCCAGCAGCTTAGTGTTAGATACGCAGTATTTT. Filled out from reference TRBV11-2 and TRBJ2-3, the complete variable domain reads EAGVAQSPRYKIIEKRQSVAFWCNPISGHATLYWYQQILGQGPKLLIQFQNNGVVDDSQLPKDRFSAERLKGVDSTLKIQPAKLEDSAVYLCASSLVLDTQYFGPGTRLTVL.

This clonotype has ten or more counts. The rearrangement links TRBV5-1 to TRBJ2-3, with D possibly TRBD1 on 5 matching bases. Trimming left V 4 bases short and J 3 bases short, with 9 bases between. Germline CDR1 is SGHRS and CDR2 is YFSETQ. The CDR3 totals 13 residues. The CDR3 DNA follows: TGCGCCAGCAGCATAGCAGGGACAGATACGCAGTATTTT. It specifies CASSIAGTDTQYF.

This clonotype showed up many times. This chain's CDR3 is CASSLDLKADTQYF. The CDR3 nucleotides read TGTGCCAGCAGCTTGGACCTTAAAGCCGATACGCAGTATTTT. The J gene is TRBJ2-3, the V gene TRBV5-5, with D hard to call. Per the germline V gene, CDR1 is SGHKS and CDR2 is YYEKEE (reference sequence). This CDR3 contains 14 residues. V was cut by 0 bases and J by 6 bases, with 11 bases left in between.

This clonotype occurred many times. The rearrangement uses TRBV3-2 and TRBJ1-3; the D call TRBD1 from the table was never checked on the DNA. TRBV3-2 constitutes a pseudogene. This CDR3 has 14 amino acids. The CDR3 DNA reads TGTGCCAGCAGCCAAGAAAAGGGGGGAAACACCATATATTTT. Its translation is CASSQEKGGNTIYF.

The sample holds many counts of this clonotype. The chain links TRBV20-1 to TRBJ1-6, with TRBD1 as a possible D gene (6 bases). Trimming removed 2 bases at V and 7 bases at J, with 12 bases between. Germline CDR1 is DFQATT and CDR2 is SNEGSKA (reference sequence). The CDR3 has 14 residues. This chain's CDR3 is CSARSGVQNSPLHF. In DNA, the CDR3 is TGCAGTGCTAGATCAGGGGTGCAGAATTCACCCCTCCACTTT.

In this sample, this clonotype turned up many times. The V and J genes are TRBV5-6 and TRBJ1-5, with D perhaps TRBD1 (6 bases). Germline CDR1 and CDR2: SGHDT and YYEEEE. The CDR3 runs to 14 residues. V lost 0 bases, J lost 4 bases, and 8 bases lay in between. The CDR3 DNA sequence: TGTGCCAGCAGCTTGGTACAGGGAAATCAGCCCCAGCATTTT. Protein product: CASSLVQGNQPQHF.

This clonotype is termed medium-sized (0.01 to 0.1%). The chain couples TRBV12-3 or TRBV12-4 to TRBJ2-7; 12 bases line up with TRBD2. J was trimmed by 6 bases and V by 3 bases; bases with no gene match: 3. The CDR3 extends over 14 amino acids. CDR3 amino acids: CASSLTSGSSEQYF. DNA of the CDR3: TGTGCCAGCAGTTTGACTAGCGGGAGCAGCGAGCAGTACTTC.

This clonotype was counted many times. V and J are TRBV6-5 and TRBJ2-2, with TRBD2 matching over 8 bases. V lost 8 bases, J lost 1 base, and 6 bases stayed unmatched. The germline V gene encodes CDR1 MNHEY and CDR2 SVGAGI. The CDR3 extends over 15 amino acids. The CDR3 DNA sequence: TGTGCCAGCTCCTGGGCGGGAGGGAACACCGGGGAGCTGTTTTTT. Its translation: CASSWAGGNTGELFF.

The chain uses TRBV7-9 and TRBJ1-2; D unresolved. The ends were cut back, 1 base at V and 8 bases at J, with 11 bases in the middle. Per the germline V gene, CDR1 is SEHNR and CDR2 is FQNEAQ (reference sequence). The length of the CDR3 is 13 residues. Written as DNA, the CDR3 is TGTGCCAGCAGCTTAGAGGAGCACATGGGCTACACCTTC. Protein product: CASSLEEHMGYTF.

This clonotype was detected many times. This chain connects TRBV7-2 to TRBJ1-3; D not resolved. V lost 1 base and J lost 0, with 4 bases in between. The CDR3 runs 14 residues. Germline V lookup: CDR1 SGHTA, CDR2 FQGNSA. CDR3 sequence reads: CASSLGRSGNTIYF. CDR3 bases: TGTGCCAGCAGCTTAGGCCGCTCTGGAAACACCATATATTTT. Filled out from reference TRBV7-2 and TRBJ1-3, the complete variable domain reads GAGVSQSPSNKVTEKGKDVELRCDPISGHTALYWYRQSLGQGLEFLIYFQGNSAPDKSGLPSDRFSAERTGGSVSTLTIQRTQQEDSAVYLCASSLGRSGNTIYFGEGSWLTVV.